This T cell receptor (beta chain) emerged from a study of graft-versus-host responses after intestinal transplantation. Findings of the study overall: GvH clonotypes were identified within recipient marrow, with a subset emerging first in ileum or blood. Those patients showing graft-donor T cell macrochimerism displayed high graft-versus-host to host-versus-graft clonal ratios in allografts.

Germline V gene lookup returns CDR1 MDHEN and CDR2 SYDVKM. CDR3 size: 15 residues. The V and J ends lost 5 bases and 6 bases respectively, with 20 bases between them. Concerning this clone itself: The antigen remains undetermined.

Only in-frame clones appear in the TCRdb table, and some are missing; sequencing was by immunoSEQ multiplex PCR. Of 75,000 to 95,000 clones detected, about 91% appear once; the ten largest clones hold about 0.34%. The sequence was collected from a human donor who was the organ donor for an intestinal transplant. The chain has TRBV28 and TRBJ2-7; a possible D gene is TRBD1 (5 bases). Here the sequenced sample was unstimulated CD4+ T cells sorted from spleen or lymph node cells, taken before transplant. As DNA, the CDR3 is TGTGCCAGCAGTACCCCATCAACCGCTAGGGGCGAGCAGTACTTC. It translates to CASSTPSTARGEQYF.